Shown below are 8 T cell receptor beta chains from a single sample sequenced in a study of blood T cell repertoires in COVID-19. The repertoire was sequenced with immunoSEQ multiplex PCR; TCRdb's copy has only in-frame clones and lacks some. Among 470,000 or so clones listed, 70% to 90% were seen once. Specimen: PBMCs or T cells enriched from blood (not recorded which). These receptors came from a woman under 30 with acute COVID-19.

Only a few counts were recorded for this clone. J is TRBJ1-2 and V is TRBV10-3; unclear D gene. This CDR3 contains 12 residues. CDR1 and CDR2 (germline): ENHRY, SYGVKD. The V end was cut by 7 bases, the J end by 8 bases, with 14 bases between. The CDR3 loop is CAITSGAEGYTF. Written as DNA, the CDR3 is TGTGCCATCACTTCCGGTGCCGAGGGCTACACCTTC.

This clone was picked up one time. The chain has TRBV6-5 and TRBJ2-2; D is possibly TRBD1 (6 bases). Trimming left V 2 bases short and J 5 bases short, with 9 bases between. Germline CDR1 and CDR2: MNHEY and SVGAGI. The CDR3 covers 14 residues. Here the CDR3 DNA reads TGTGCCAGCAGTTACGGAGGACAGACCGGGGAGCTGTTTTTT. Translating it yields CASSYGGQTGELFF.

The V gene is TRBV19, the J gene TRBJ1-5; TRBD1 might be the D (6 bases). Germline CDR1 and CDR2: LNHDA and SQIVND (reference sequence). This CDR3 spans 13 amino acids. V lost 6 bases, J lost 4 bases, and 10 bases lay in between. CDR3: CASSRGQNQPQHF. In DNA, the CDR3 is TGTGCCAGTAGCCGTGGACAGAATCAGCCCCAGCATTTT.

This chain connects TRBV28 to TRBJ2-3; 10 bases agree with TRBD2. Trimming at V came to 9 bases and at J to 2 bases, leaving 5 bases not matched to a gene. The CDR3 contains 14 residues. From germline, CDR1 is MDHEN and CDR2 SYDVKM. The CDR3 is CASSSGSDTDTQYF. CDR3 DNA: TGTGCCAGTTCTAGCGGGAGCGACACAGATACGCAGTATTTT.

V usage is TRBV29-1 and J usage is TRBJ2-5; possible D gene TRBD2, 6 bases. Trimming took off 6 bases at V and 6 bases at J, with 23 bases between the two ends. The CDR3 has 15 amino acids. Germline values: CDR1 SQVTM, CDR2 ANQGSEA. The CDR3 sequence is CSVPHPMGGRKTQYF. In nucleotides, the CDR3 is TGCAGCGTGCCCCACCCCATGGGGGGTAGGAAGACCCAGTACTTC.

In its sample, this clone was seen a few times. The chain couples TRBV27 to TRBJ1-5; possibly TRBD1 for D (5 bases). Trimming took 2 bases from V and 7 from J, leaving 9 bases between them. The CDR3 consists of 13 residues. CDR1 is MNHEY, CDR2 SMNVEV, per germline (reference sequence). The CDR3 sequence is CASSLGGKQPQHF. CDR3 DNA sequence: TGTGCCAGCAGTTTAGGGGGGAAACAGCCCCAGCATTTT.

The chain links TRBV9 to TRBJ2-7; 12 bases fit TRBD2. The V segment lost 0 bases and the J segment 2 bases; nucleotides outside the gene matches: 6. The germline V gene encodes CDR1 SGDLS and CDR2 YYNGEE. The CDR3 length is 17 residues. CDR3 residues: CASSVEATSGGPYEQYF. The CDR3 bases are TGTGCCAGCAGCGTAGAGGCGACTAGCGGGGGCCCCTACGAGCAGTACTTC.

The chain couples TRBV12-3 or TRBV12-4 to TRBJ2-7; D call uncertain. V was shortened by 6 bases and J by 3 bases, with 6 bases between the two germline ends. This CDR3 comprises 11 residues. Here the CDR3 DNA reads TGTGCCAGCAGACTGAACTACGAGCAGTACTTC. Translating it yields CASRLNYEQYF.